One and the same sample provided the 8 T cell receptor beta chains below, sequenced in a study of CD8 T cells in Susac syndrome. Random hexamers were used to reverse transcribe the RNA input (roughly 0.5 to 1 ug). TCRdb recomputed calls from the immunoSEQ multiplex PCR reads with MiXCR, one row per CDR3 protein. The sample carries a few hundred thousand distinct CDR3 sequences, 70% to 90% recorded once. Specimen: CD8+ T cells from PBMCs. The receptors here all came from a human donor with multiple sclerosis.

The chain is built from TRBV28 and TRBJ1-1; unclear D gene. The CDR3 consists of 13 residues. The ends were cut back, 1 base at V and 5 bases at J, with 8 bases in the middle. Germline V CDR1 and CDR2: MDHEN, SYDVKM. The CDR3, as DNA: TGTGCCAGCAGTTTATCAGTGGTTACTGAAGCTTTCTTT. This sequence encodes CASSLSVVTEAFF.

The chain couples TRBV2 to TRBJ1-5; 7 bases match TRBD1. The CDR3 consists of 15 residues. CDR1 and CDR2 from the germline V gene are SNHLY and FYNNEI. V lost 4 bases and J lost 1; bases outside the gene matches: 4. The CDR3 DNA is TGTGCCAGCAGTGGACAGGGTTTAAGCAATCAGCCCCAGCATTTT. Translating gives CASSGQGLSNQPQHF.

V and J are TRBV9 and TRBJ2-7; 8 bases agree with TRBD1. The germline V gene has CDR1 SGDLS and CDR2 YYNGEE. CDR3 length equals 14 residues. V trimming: 4 bases; J trimming: 4 bases; junction bases outside the gene matches: 7. The DNA for the CDR3 is TGTGCCAGCAGCCCACGACAGGGGAAATACGAGCAGTACTTC. Amino acid sequence: CASSPRQGKYEQYF.

This chain links TRBV7-9 with TRBJ2-4; the match to TRBD1 covers 12 bases. Trimming at V came to 5 bases and at J to 3 bases, leaving 11 bases not matched to a gene. CDR3 size: 18 residues. CDR1 is SEHNR, CDR2 FQNEAQ, per germline (reference sequence). The CDR3 here is CASSPRDRGHSGKNIQYF. The CDR3 region has the DNA TGTGCCAGCAGCCCCCGGGACAGGGGGCATTCCGGCAAAAACATTCAGTACTTC.

V usage is TRBV20-1 and J usage is TRBJ2-7, with 7 nucleotides matching TRBD2. J lost 1 base, V lost 0 bases, and 9 bases had no gene match. CDR3 length: 16 amino acids. CDR1 is DFQATT, CDR2 SNEGSKA, per germline (reference sequence). The CDR3 is CSARDIGREVSYEQYF. In nucleotides, the CDR3 is TGCAGTGCTAGAGATATAGGGAGGGAGGTTTCCTACGAGCAGTACTTC.

This chain connects TRBV30 to TRBJ2-5; the D call may be TRBD1 or TRBD2 (5 bases each). Trimming left V 2 bases short and J 3 bases short, with 16 bases between. Germline V gene data show CDR1 as GTSNPN and CDR2 as SVGIG (reference sequence). The CDR3 has 15 amino acids. CDR3 coding DNA: TGTGCCTGGAGTTCTCTCGGGACGCCTAAAGAGACCCAGTACTTC. Residues: CAWSSLGTPKETQYF.

The V call is TRBV12-3 or TRBV12-4, the J call TRBJ1-2; TRBD1 aligns across 10 bases. After removal of 5 bases from V and 6 bases from J, the junction contained 3 bases not matched to a gene. CDR3 size: 13 residues. The CDR3 reads CASSRTGGNGYTF. The CDR3 DNA is TGTGCCAGCAGTCGGACAGGGGGAAATGGCTACACCTTC.

The sample holds one count of this clonotype. The chain carries TRBV9 and TRBJ1-1, with D tentatively TRBD1 (5 bases). The V gene lost 3 bases and the J gene lost 2 bases, with 11 bases spanning the gap. Germline CDR1 reads SGDLS; CDR2 reads YYNGEE. The CDR3 has 14 amino acids. CDR3 nucleotides: TGTGCCAGCAGCGGTGGGGGAACCAACACTGAAGCTTTCTTT. Translated, it gives CASSGGGTNTEAFF.